Presented here are 12 T cell receptor beta chains from one specimen sequenced in a study of blood T cell repertoires in COVID-19. Data came from immunoSEQ multiplex PCR; TCRdb stores just in-frame clones and leaves some out. This sample has about 340,000 clones; 80% to 90% occur once, and the top ten carry over 6%. Material for sequencing was peripheral blood. Receptor source: a woman aged 50 to 60 with COVID-19, enrolled during active disease.

The chain is built from TRBV12-3 or TRBV12-4 and TRBJ1-4; D may be TRBD1 (6 bases). V lost 8 bases to trimming and J lost 10 bases, with 8 bases between them. The CDR3 length is 10 residues. The CDR3 protein is CASRGAKLFF. As DNA, the CDR3 is TGTGCCAGCCGGGGGGCAAAACTGTTTTTT.

This clone appeared a single time. The V gene is TRBV3-1 (or the pseudogene TRBV3-2), the J gene TRBJ1-2; TRBD1 aligns across 8 bases. Unmatched junction bases numbered 7, after V lost 3 bases and J lost 4 bases. Germline assignment: CDR1 LGHDT and CDR2 YNNKEL (reference sequence). CDR3 length: 15 residues. CDR3 sequence reads: CASSHITTGGYGYTF. Written as DNA, the CDR3 is TGTGCCAGCAGCCATATTACAACAGGGGGCTATGGCTACACCTTC.

This clone was observed a few times. J is TRBJ2-2 and V is TRBV2, with D maybe TRBD2 (7 bases). V lost 7 bases to trimming and J lost 6 bases, with 15 bases between them. CDR3 length: 14 amino acids. The germline V gene has CDR1 SNHLY and CDR2 FYNNEI. CDR3 residues: CASKGEGRSGELFF. CDR3 nucleotide sequence: TGTGCCAGCAAGGGGGAGGGCCGGTCCGGGGAGCTGTTTTTT. The variable domain in full, with the rest retrieved from reference TRBV2 and TRBJ2-2, is EPEVTQTPSHQVTQMGQEVILRCVPISNHLYFYWYRQILGQKVEFLVSFYNNEISEKSEIFDDQFSVERPDGSNFTLKIRSTKLEDSAMYFCASKGEGRSGELFFGEGSRLTVL.

This clone was counted once. CDR3 coding DNA: TGTGCCACCCGATCCGGGACACTCTACGAGCAGTACTTC. It is translated as CATRSGTLYEQYF. V usage is TRBV19 and J usage is TRBJ2-7; D may be TRBD1 (6 bases). CDR1 and CDR2 (germline): LNHDA, SQIVND (reference sequence). This CDR3 is built from 13 residues. Trimming stripped 10 bases from V and 3 bases from J, with 16 bases between.

The CDR3 reads CASSLQGGNEQFF. Written as DNA, the CDR3 is TGTGCCAGCAGCTTACAGGGGGGCAATGAGCAGTTCTTC. The J gene is TRBJ2-1, the V gene TRBV11-3; a weak D match, TRBD1 (7 bases). The length of the CDR3 is 13 residues. Trimming cost V 2 bases and J 6 bases, with 8 bases left between them. CDR1 is SGHNT and CDR2 is YENEEA in the germline V gene.

The chain has TRBV6-5 and TRBJ2-7, with D possibly being TRBD2 (5 bases). The CDR3 has 14 amino acids. Germline CDR1 reads MNHEY; CDR2 reads SVGAGI. Trimming left V 6 bases short and J 2 bases short, with 14 bases between. The CDR3 DNA reads TGTGCCAGCAGCTACGGAGGTAGCCCCTACGAGCAGTACTTC. Encoded protein: CASSYGGSPYEQYF.

The V and J genes are TRBV18 and TRBJ2-5, with 8 bases identical to TRBD2. This CDR3 region has 17 residues. The trim removed 2 bases at V and 5 bases at J, leaving 13 bases unmatched. Germline CDR1 reads KGHSH; CDR2 reads LQKENI. The CDR3 region is CASSPATLAGGGETQYF. The CDR3, as DNA: TGTGCCAGCTCACCAGCCACACTGGCGGGAGGCGGGGAGACCCAGTACTTC. The whole variable domain, filled in from reference TRBV18 and TRBJ2-5, reads NAGVMQNPRHLVRRRGQEARLRCSPMKGHSHVYWYRQLPEEGLKFMVYLQKENIIDESGMPKERFSAEFPKEGPSILRIQQVVRGDSAAYFCASSPATLAGGGETQYFGPGTRLLVL.

This clone was seen a single time. The rearrangement joins TRBV5-6 to TRBJ2-1; 9 nucleotides align to TRBD1. This CDR3 is 14 amino acids long. V was clipped by 4 bases and J by 4 bases; unmatched bases: 3. Per germline, CDR1 SGHDT and CDR2 YYEEEE. This CDR3 reads CASSPGTGYNEQFF. The CDR3 region has the DNA TGTGCCAGCAGCCCAGGGACAGGGTACAATGAGCAGTTCTTC.

The chain is built from TRBV11-3 and TRBJ2-1; 11 positions agree with TRBD1. The CDR3 consists of 18 residues. Germline V gene lookup returns CDR1 SGHNT and CDR2 YENEEA. V lost 0 bases, J lost 6 bases, and 10 bases stayed unmatched. CDR3 amino acids: CASSLEAMGQGDPNEQFF. The CDR3 DNA sequence: TGTGCCAGCAGCTTAGAGGCGATGGGACAGGGGGATCCCAATGAGCAGTTCTTC.

This clone was counted a few times. J is TRBJ1-1 and V is TRBV5-1, with a weak D call TRBD1 (6 bases). This CDR3 is 16 amino acids long. CDR1 is SGHRS and CDR2 is YFSETQ in the germline V gene. Trimming removed 1 base at V and 0 bases at J, with 13 bases between. The CDR3 nucleotides are TGCGCCAGCAGCTTGAATACAGGGATATTGAACACTGAAGCTTTCTTT. Encoded protein: CASSLNTGILNTEAFF.

This clone was counted once. The chain employs TRBV4-2 and TRBJ1-4, with 9 bases lining up with TRBD1. Germline CDR1 and CDR2: LGHNA and YNFKEQ. V lost 4 bases, J lost 10 bases, and 16 bases stayed unmatched. The CDR3 consists of 17 residues. CDR3 loop: CASSRDALGTGYAKLFF. The CDR3 DNA reads as TGTGCCAGCAGCCGAGATGCCCTCGGGACAGGGTATGCAAAACTGTTTTTT.

The J gene is TRBJ1-3, the V gene TRBV13, with a tentative D call TRBD1 (5 bases). Trimming removed 2 bases from V and 8 bases from J, with 7 bases in between. The CDR3 contains 12 residues. Germline CDR1 is PRHDT and CDR2 is FYEKMQ (reference sequence). The DNA for the CDR3 is TGTGCCAGCAGCTTAAGCAGGGACACCATATATTTT. It is translated as CASSLSRDTIYF.